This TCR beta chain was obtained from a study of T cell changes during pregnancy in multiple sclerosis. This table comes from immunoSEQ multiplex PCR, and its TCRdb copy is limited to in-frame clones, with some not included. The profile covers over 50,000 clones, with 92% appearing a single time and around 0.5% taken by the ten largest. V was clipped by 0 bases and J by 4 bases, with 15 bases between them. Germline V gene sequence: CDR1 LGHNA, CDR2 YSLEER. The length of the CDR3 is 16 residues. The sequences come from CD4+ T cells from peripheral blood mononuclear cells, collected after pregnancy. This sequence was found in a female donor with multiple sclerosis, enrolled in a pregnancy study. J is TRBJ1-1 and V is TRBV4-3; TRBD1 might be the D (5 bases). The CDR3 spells CASSQDGGGRGTEAFF. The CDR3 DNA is TGCGCCAGCAGCCAAGATGGAGGCGGGAGGGGCACTGAAGCTTTCTTT.